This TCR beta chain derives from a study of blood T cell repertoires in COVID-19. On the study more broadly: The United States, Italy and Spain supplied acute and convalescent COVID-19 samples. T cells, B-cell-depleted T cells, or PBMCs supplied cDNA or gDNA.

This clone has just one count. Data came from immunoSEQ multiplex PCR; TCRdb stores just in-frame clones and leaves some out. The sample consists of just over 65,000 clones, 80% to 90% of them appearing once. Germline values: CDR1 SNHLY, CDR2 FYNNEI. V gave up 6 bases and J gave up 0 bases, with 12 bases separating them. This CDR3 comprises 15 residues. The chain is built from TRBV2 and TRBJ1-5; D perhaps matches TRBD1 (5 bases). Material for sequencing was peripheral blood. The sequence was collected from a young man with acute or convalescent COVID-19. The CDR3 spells CASSGGPYSNQPQHF. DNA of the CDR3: TGTGCCAGCAGCGGGGGACCTTATAGCAATCAGCCCCAGCATTTT.